The source of this TCR beta chain is a study of blood T cell repertoires in COVID-19. Per the study methods: Using reference gene primer amplification, nucleated cell counts were estimated. TCRdb keeps only in-frame clones here, not all; method: immunoSEQ multiplex PCR. From that table come the V and J calls and clone size; the DNA was used to work out D and trimming. The repertoire consists of approximately 250,000 clones, with approximately 85% occurring once and the leading ten covering approximately 5.1%. CDR1 MNHEY and CDR2 SVGAGI come from the germline V gene. Trimming left V 1 base short and J 3 bases short, with 8 bases between. The CDR3 extends over 14 amino acids.

The TCR was taken from a man in his forties or fifties with COVID-19, enrolled during active disease. The chain couples TRBV6-5 to TRBJ2-3; D not certain. Sequenced: peripheral blood. For the CDR3, the DNA is TGTGCCAGCAGTTACTATGGCTTAACAGATACGCAGTATTTT. It codes for CASSYYGLTDTQYF.